The table lists the clone carrying this T cell receptor beta chain with a count of one. These data originate in a study of blood T cell repertoires in COVID-19. Germline CDR1 is MGHRA and CDR2 is YSYEKL. V was clipped by 0 bases and J by 4 bases, with 10 bases between them. The CDR3 is made up of 14 amino acids. Using immunoSEQ multiplex PCR, the repertoire was profiled, and TCRdb retains in-frame clones only, with some absent. This sample has a few hundred thousand clones, with around 89% found just once. The sequencing input was peripheral blood. The TCR comes from a woman between 50 and 59 years old with COVID-19, enrolled during active disease. The rearrangement joins TRBV4-1 to TRBJ2-7; TRBD1 is a possible D gene (6 bases). This CDR3 reads CASSQENRDYEQYF. CDR3 DNA sequence: TGCGCCAGCAGCCAAGAGAACAGGGATTACGAGCAGTACTTC.